Listed below are T cell receptor beta chains from one sample, sequenced in a study of shared clonotypes between healthy human individuals. The protocol was immunoSEQ multiplex PCR, while the TCRdb copy is restricted to in-frame clones and leaves out a portion. Of approximately 940,000 clones listed, roughly 72% are singletons. The material sequenced was memory CD4+ T cells sorted from blood. These receptors were collected from a man aged 18 to 30 in good health. The CDR3 runs from the conserved cysteine through the conserved F or W. D genes are given only for firm matches. Size is omitted from some rows. Given values are once, few, many or a class for expanded clones.

V	J	size	D	DNA	CDR3
TRBV12-5	TRBJ1-1	few	-	TGTGCTAGTGGTTTCGCCCTGAACACTGAAGCTTTCTTT	CASGFALNTEAFF
TRBV9	TRBJ2-3	-	TRBD2	TGTGCCAGCAGCGTCGGACTAGCGGTTACAGATACGCAGTATTTT	CASSVGLAVTDTQYF
TRBV5-6	TRBJ2-7	-	TRBD1	TGTGCCAGCAGCCCGGGACCGGGACAGGGTGGTTACGAGCAGTACTTC	CASSPGPGQGGYEQYF
TRBV19	TRBJ1-2	-	-	TGTGCCAGTAATATTTCACCGGGACCCTATGGCTACACCTTC	CASNISPGPYGYTF
TRBV28	TRBJ1-6	-	TRBD1	TGTGCCAGCAGGACCGGGGGACAGGGAAATTCACCCCTCCACTTT	CASRTGGQGNSPLHF
TRBV4-3	TRBJ2-7	-	-	TGCGCCAGCAGCCAAGATCGGGCCACCTTATACGAGCAGTACTTC	CASSQDRATLYEQYF
TRBV14	TRBJ1-1	-	-	TGTGCCAGCAGTCAACAGGGACGGGCTTTCTTT	CASSQQGRAFF
TRBV30	TRBJ1-1	once	-	TGTGCCTGGAGTGCGCAGACGAACACTGAAGCTTTCTTT	CAWSAQTNTEAFF
TRBV7-6	TRBJ2-5	-	TRBD2	TGTGCCAGCAGCTCACGGACTAGCGGGGTGGAGACCCAGTACTTC	CASSSRTSGVETQYF
TRBV7-2	TRBJ2-2	once	TRBD2	TGTGCCAGCACCGGACTAGCGGGAGTGGGCGGGGAGCTGTTTTTT	CASTGLAGVGGELFF
TRBV28	TRBJ2-2	few	-	TGTGCCAGCAGTTCTCGCGGGACGAACACCGGGGAGCTGTTTTTT	CASSSRGTNTGELFF
TRBV5-6	TRBJ1-6	-	-	TGTGCCAGCAGCTTGCGGGTGAATAATTCACCCCTCCACTTT	CASSLRVNNSPLHF
TRBV9	TRBJ2-7	-	TRBD1	TGTGCCAGCAGCCAAAGGCAGGGGGCGGTCTACGAGCAGTACTTC	CASSQRQGAVYEQYF
TRBV16	TRBJ1-1	few	-	TGTGCCAGCAGCCAATCTGTTGGAGCTCTTAGAGCTTTCTTT	CASSQSVGALRAFF
TRBV2	TRBJ1-6	-	-	TGTGCCAGCAGTGAGGGTAGGGGCGGTTCACCCCTCCACTTT	CASSEGRGGSPLHF
TRBV2	TRBJ2-2	-	-	TGTGCCAGCAGTGCCGGGACGGACACCGGGGAGCTGTTTTTT	CASSAGTDTGELFF
TRBV5-5	TRBJ2-7	-	-	TGTGCCAGCAGCTTGTCTCAGGGAGCAACCTACGAGCAGTACTTC	CASSLSQGATYEQYF
TRBV6-1	TRBJ1-2	-	TRBD1	TGTGCCAGCAGTAAGGAACAGGGGAAGGGGTCTGGCTACACCTTC	CASSKEQGKGSGYTF
TRBV12-5	TRBJ2-3	-	TRBD1	TGTGCTAGTGCCTCGGGACAGGGGGACGCAGATACGCAGTATTTT	CASASGQGDADTQYF
TRBV19	TRBJ1-2	once	TRBD1	TGTGCCAGCCAGCCGGGACAGGGAAACTATGGCTACACCTTC	CASQPGQGNYGYTF
TRBV19	TRBJ1-5	many	-	TGTGCCAGCAAAAAAAGATCACAAGACAGTAGCAATCAGCCCCAGCATTTT	CASKKRSQDSSNQPQHF
TRBV30	TRBJ2-7	-	-	TGTGCCTGGAACGGCAGCCCGAGCTCCTACGAGCAGTACTTC	CAWNGSPSSYEQYF
TRBV6-5	TRBJ1-2	few	-	TGTGCCAGCAGCATCAGGGATGGCTACACCTTC	CASSIRDGYTF
TRBV6-1	TRBJ2-3	once	TRBD1	TGTGCCAGTGACAGGGGCCCAGATACGCAGTATTTT	CASDRGPDTQYF
TRBV5-5	TRBJ1-6	-	TRBD1	TGTGCCAGCAGCTCCCGACAGGGCGAGTATAATTCACCCCTCCACTTT	CASSSRQGEYNSPLHF
TRBV18	TRBJ2-7	-	TRBD1	TGTGCCAGCTCGGGTACAGGGGGCGCGAGGTACGAGCAGTACTTC	CASSGTGGARYEQYF
TRBV28	TRBJ1-6	-	-	TGTGCCAGCAGTGGGTATGGGACAAAGGGGAATTCACCCCTCCACTTT	CASSGYGTKGNSPLHF
TRBV28	TRBJ1-1	-	TRBD1	TGTGCCAGCAGCGATTCGACCAGGGGGAGCACTGAAGCTTTCTTT	CASSDSTRGSTEAFF
TRBV7-9	TRBJ1-1	-	TRBD1	TGTGCCAGCAGCTTGGGACAGGGGGTTACTGAAGCTTTCTTT	CASSLGQGVTEAFF
TRBV9	TRBJ2-7	once	-	TGTGCCAGCAGCGCGACCCCAGGGGCGAGAGGCTACGAGCAGTACTTC	CASSATPGARGYEQYF
TRBV14	TRBJ2-3	-	-	TGTGCCAGCAGCCCTCTACAGGGAAATACGCAGTATTTT	CASSPLQGNTQYF
TRBV9	TRBJ2-3	many	-	TGTGCCAGCAGCTTAACCCCAAGCACAGATACGCAGTATTTT	CASSLTPSTDTQYF
TRBV29-1	TRBJ1-2	few	-	TGCAGCGTCTTCTTCATTAACTATGGCTACACCTTC	CSVFFINYGYTF
TRBV6-5	TRBJ2-3	-	TRBD2	TGTGCCAGCAAAGTTACTAGCGGCACAGATACGCAGTATTTT	CASKVTSGTDTQYF
TRBV7-7	TRBJ2-2	-	-	TGTGCTAGCAGCTTAGTTGGGCCGAACACCGGGGAGCTGTTTTTT	CASSLVGPNTGELFF
TRBV4-1	TRBJ2-1	once	-	TGCGCCAGCAGCCAAGAAAACTTAGGAACTTACAATGAGCAGTTCTTC	CASSQENLGTYNEQFF
TRBV6-1	TRBJ2-7	many	-	TGTGCCAGCACCGAAAGTTTTGAGCAGTACTTC	CASTESFEQYF
TRBV2	TRBJ1-5	-	-	TGTGCCAGCAGTGCGGCCGCGTCGGGTAGGCAGCCCCAGCATTTT	CASSAAASGRQPQHF
TRBV10-3	TRBJ1-4	-	TRBD1	TGTGCCATCAGCCTGTCAGGGGGCGGTGATGAAAAACTGTTTTTT	CAISLSGGGDEKLFF
TRBV5-1	TRBJ2-7	-	TRBD1	TGCGCCAGCAGCTTGGGACAGGGAGACGAGCAGTACTTC	CASSLGQGDEQYF
TRBV7-2	TRBJ2-1	-	-	TGTGCCAGCAGCTTAACCACCCTTACCTATGAGCAGTTCTTC	CASSLTTLTYEQFF